The present T cell receptor beta chain was sequenced within a study of sequential checkpoint blockade in melanoma. Study-wide context: Both treatment sequences were followed by maintenance nivolumab.

Treatment noted: randomized to nivolumab then ipilimumab (arm A) or the reverse (arm B). Patients had received no earlier DNA-damaging chemotherapy. Live CD3+CD8+ CD19− CD56− cells were sorted from PBMCs. Trimming shortened V by 1 base and J by 3 bases, and 18 bases separated the two germline ends. Germline CDR1 and CDR2: SEHNR and FQNEAQ (reference sequence). The CDR3 is 17 amino acids. The protocol was immunoSEQ multiplex PCR, while the TCRdb copy is restricted to in-frame clones and leaves out a portion. The sample lists 9,500 to 15,000 clones, about 79% seen once, with 7.5% in the top ten. Here the sequenced sample was CD8+ T cells sorted from blood (inferred from file names), taken from a patient given nivolumab and ipilimumab in sequence. This sequence originates from a human donor with melanoma. The genes are TRBV7-9 and TRBJ1-1; TRBD1 is a possible D gene (5 bases). CDR3 sequence: CASSLGALDTDYTEAFF. CDR3 in DNA: TGTGCCAGCAGCTTAGGAGCTCTGGACACGGATTACACTGAAGCTTTCTTT.